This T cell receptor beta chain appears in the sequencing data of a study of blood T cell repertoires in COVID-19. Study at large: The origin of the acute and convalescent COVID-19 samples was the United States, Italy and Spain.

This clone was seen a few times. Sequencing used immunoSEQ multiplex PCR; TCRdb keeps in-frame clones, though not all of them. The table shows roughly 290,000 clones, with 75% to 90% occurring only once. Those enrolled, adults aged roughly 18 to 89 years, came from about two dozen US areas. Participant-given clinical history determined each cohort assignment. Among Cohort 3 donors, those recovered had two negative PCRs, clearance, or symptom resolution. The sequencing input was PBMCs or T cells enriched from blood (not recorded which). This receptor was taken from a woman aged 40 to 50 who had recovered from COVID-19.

In DNA form, the CDR3 reads TGTGCCAGCAGTTCAGGGCTAGCGGGAGTCGGAAAGTACTTC. It is translated as CASSSGLAGVGKYF. This chain links TRBV6-2 or TRBV6-3 with TRBJ2-7; TRBD2 matches 10 bases. CDR3 length: 14 residues. Germline trimming cut 4 bases from V and 11 bases from J; bases unmatched to any gene: 11. Germline-derived CDR1 and CDR2 are MNHEY and SVGEGT.